The clone carrying this T cell receptor beta chain was counted only a few times. This entry is derived from a study of shared clonotypes between healthy human individuals. Germline V gene data show CDR1 as KGHSH and CDR2 as LQKENI. V was shortened by 6 bases and J by 4 bases, with 15 bases between the two germline ends. This CDR3 is 14 amino acids long. Sorted-subset replicate PCRs used approximately 200 ng of genomic DNA. This amount corresponded to some 32,000 T cell genomes. The data were produced by immunoSEQ multiplex PCR, yet TCRdb's version contains in-frame clones alone and is incomplete. The sample includes some 690,000 clones, about 90% seen only once; the top ten take 34%.

The source is a man between 18 and 29 years old in good health. Some clones in this sample may be carry-over from other donors' samples. The rearrangement joins TRBV18 to TRBJ1-1, with D unclear. Specimen: memory CD8+ T cells from PBMCs. Subset meaning: CD45RO+ cells pooled with CCR7-negative TemRA cells. In DNA, the CDR3 is TGTGCCAGCTCTTCAGAAGGGCCTGGCACTGAAGCTTTCTTT. It specifies CASSSEGPGTEAFF. Supplemented by reference TRBV18 and TRBJ1-1, the full variable domain reads NAGVMQNPRHLVRRRGQEARLRCSPMKGHSHVYWYRQLPEEGLKFMVYLQKENIIDESGMPKERFSAEFPKEGPSILRIQQVVRGDSAAYFCASSSEGPGTEAFFGQGTRLTVV.